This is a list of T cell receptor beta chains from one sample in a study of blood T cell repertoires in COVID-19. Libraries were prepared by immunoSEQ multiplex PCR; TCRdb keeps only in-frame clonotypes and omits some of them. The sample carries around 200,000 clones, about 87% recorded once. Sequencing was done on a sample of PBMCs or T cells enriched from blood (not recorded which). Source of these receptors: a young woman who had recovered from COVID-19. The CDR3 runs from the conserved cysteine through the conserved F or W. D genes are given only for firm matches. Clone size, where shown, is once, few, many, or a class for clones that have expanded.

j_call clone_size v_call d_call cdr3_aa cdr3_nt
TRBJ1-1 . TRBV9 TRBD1 CASSVGGQGAYTEAFF TGTGCCAGCAGCGTAGGTGGACAGGGGGCATACACTGAAGCTTTCTTT
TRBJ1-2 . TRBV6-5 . CASSYSMENYGYTF TGTGCCAGCAGTTACTCGATGGAGAACTATGGCTACACCTTC
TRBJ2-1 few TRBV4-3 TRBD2 CASSQWLLGSGGEKWNEQFF TGCGCCAGCAGCCAGTGGTTGCTGGGTAGTGGGGGGGAGAAGTGGAATGAGCAGTTCTTC
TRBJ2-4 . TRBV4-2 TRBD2 CASSQGGLAGVLAKNIQYF TGTGCCAGCAGCCAAGGCGGACTAGCGGGGGTTCTAGCCAAAAACATTCAGTACTTC
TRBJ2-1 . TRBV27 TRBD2 CASRGGRYNNEQFF TGTGCCAGTCGGGGGGGGCGCTACAACAATGAGCAGTTCTTC
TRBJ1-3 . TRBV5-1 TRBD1 CASSPETGNSGNTIYF TGCGCCAGCAGCCCGGAGACAGGGAATTCTGGAAACACCATATATTTT
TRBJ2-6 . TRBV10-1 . CASTLSESSGANVLTF TGCGCCAGCACCCTCTCGGAGAGCTCTGGGGCCAACGTCCTGACTTTC
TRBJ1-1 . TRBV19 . CASSIGRGNTEAFF TGTGCCAGTAGTATAGGGCGGGGGAACACTGAAGCTTTCTTT
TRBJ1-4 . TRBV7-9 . CASSLSQVNEKLFF TGTGCCAGCAGCTTATCACAGGTTAATGAAAAACTGTTTTTT
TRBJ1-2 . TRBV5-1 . CASSFAGNYGYTF TGCGCCAGCAGCTTTGCAGGAAACTATGGCTACACCTTC
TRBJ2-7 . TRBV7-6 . CASSPPQGLPPYEQYF TGTGCCAGCAGCCCCCCGCAGGGGCTACCCCCCTACGAGCAGTACTTC
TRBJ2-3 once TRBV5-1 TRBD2 CASSLASGGATDTQYF TGCGCCAGCAGCTTGGCTAGCGGAGGGGCAACAGATACGCAGTATTTT
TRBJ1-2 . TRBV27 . CASQGGEGSYGYTF TGTGCCAGCCAAGGGGGGGAGGGGTCCTATGGCTACACCTTC
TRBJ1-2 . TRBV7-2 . CASSLVGIQGSLDGYTF TGTGCCAGCAGCTTAGTAGGCATTCAGGGTTCCCTAGATGGCTACACCTTC
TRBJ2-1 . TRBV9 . CASSDGMFNEQFF TGTGCCAGCAGCGACGGGATGTTCAATGAGCAGTTCTTC
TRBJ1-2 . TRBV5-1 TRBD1 CASSPGQGVPWGYTF TGCGCCAGCAGCCCGGGACAGGGGGTGCCGTGGGGCTACACCTTC
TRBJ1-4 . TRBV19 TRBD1 CASSTPGQGSNEKLFF TGTGCCAGTAGTACCCCGGGACAGGGATCTAATGAAAAACTGTTTTTT
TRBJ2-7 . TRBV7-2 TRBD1 CASTLDRSSYEQYF TGTGCCAGCACCCTGGACAGGTCTTCCTACGAGCAGTACTTC
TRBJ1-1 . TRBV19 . CASSSQMNTEAFF TGTGCCAGTAGTTCACAGATGAACACTGAAGCTTTCTTT
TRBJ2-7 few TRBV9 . CASSVELGGSSYEQYF TGTGCCAGCAGCGTAGAACTCGGGGGTAGCTCCTACGAGCAGTACTTC
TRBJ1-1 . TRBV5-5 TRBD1 CDTAGDSITLNTEAFF TGTGATACAGCGGGGGACAGTATTACCCTGAACACTGAAGCTTTCTTT
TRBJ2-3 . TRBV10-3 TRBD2 CAINGLAETDTQYF TGTGCCATCAATGGACTAGCCGAAACAGATACGCAGTATTTT
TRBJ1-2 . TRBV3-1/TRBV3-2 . CASSPTSLYGYTF TGTGCCAGCAGCCCCACCTCACTCTATGGCTACACCTTC
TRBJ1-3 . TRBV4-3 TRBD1 CASSQDRNRGLGNTIYF TGCGCCAGCAGCCAAGACCGGAACAGGGGGCTTGGAAACACCATATATTTT
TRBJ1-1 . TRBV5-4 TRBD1 CASSYRGGNTEAFF TGTGCCAGCAGCTACAGGGGAGGAAACACTGAAGCTTTCTTT
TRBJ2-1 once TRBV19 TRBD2 CASSVGGGLAHEQFF TGTGCCAGTAGTGTAGGGGGGGGACTAGCGCATGAGCAGTTCTTC
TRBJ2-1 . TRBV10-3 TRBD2 CAISDPKRGGRNEQFF TGTGCCATCAGTGACCCGAAGCGGGGGGGCCGGAATGAGCAGTTCTTC
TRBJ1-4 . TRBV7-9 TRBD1 CASRGDRGGRKEKLFF TGTGCCAGCAGGGGGGACAGGGGAGGTCGTAAAGAAAAACTGTTTTTT
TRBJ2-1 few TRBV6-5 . CASSRPSARDDEQFF TGTGCCAGCAGCCGACCTAGCGCTCGCGACGATGAGCAGTTCTTC
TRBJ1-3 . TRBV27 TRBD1 CASRSLTGGSGNTIYF TGTGCCAGCAGGAGCCTGACAGGGGGATCTGGAAACACCATATATTTT
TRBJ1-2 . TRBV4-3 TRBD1 CASSQDRTGANYGYTF TGCGCCAGCAGCCAAGACCGGACAGGGGCTAACTATGGCTACACCTTC
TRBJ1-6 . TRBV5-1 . CASSLDRNNSPLHF TGCGCCAGCAGCTTGGACAGAAATAATTCACCCCTCCACTTT
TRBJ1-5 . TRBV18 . CASSSLENQPQHF TGTGCCAGCTCATCCCTAGAAAATCAGCCCCAGCATTTT
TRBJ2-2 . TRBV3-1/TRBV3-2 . CASSQVSGTGELFF TGTGCCAGCAGCCAAGTTTCAGGGACCGGGGAGCTGTTTTTT
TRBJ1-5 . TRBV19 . CASSENPGGSNQPQHF TGTGCCAGTAGTGAAAACCCGGGAGGTAGCAATCAGCCCCAGCATTTT
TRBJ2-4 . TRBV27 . CASSLSPDPNIQYF TGTGCCAGCAGTTTATCTCCAGATCCCAACATTCAGTACTTC
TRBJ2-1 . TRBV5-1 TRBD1 CASSLSHGTGTYNEQFF TGCGCCAGCAGCCTAAGCCACGGGACAGGGACTTACAATGAGCAGTTCTTC
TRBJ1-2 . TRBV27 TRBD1 CATWDRLFGYTF TGTGCCACCTGGGACAGGCTGTTTGGCTACACCTTC
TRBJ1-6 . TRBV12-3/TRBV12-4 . CASSLSPHSPLHF TGTGCCAGCAGTTTAAGCCCCCATTCACCCCTCCACTTT
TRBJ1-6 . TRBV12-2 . CASRPQAVDSPLHF TGTGCAAGTCGCCCACAGGCTGTTGATTCACCCCTCCACTTT
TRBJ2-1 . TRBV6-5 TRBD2 CASSFRGGTGEQFF TGTGCCAGCAGTTTCCGCGGGGGGACGGGTGAGCAGTTCTTC